Each of the 4 T cell receptor beta chains below was sequenced from the same sample in a study of T-cell memory formation after mild COVID-19. TCRdb independently ran MiXCR on the 5' RACE reads; one entry per CDR3 protein. Of around 300,000 distinct CDR3 sequences in the sample, 14% were seen once. Sample: PBMCs or a T cell subset sorted from them (not recorded which). Receptors were obtained from a man aged 18 to 29 who had mild COVID-19 (a few samples of this study predate the infection). Cell type and time point are not known.

This clonotype has only a few counts. The rearrangement uses TRBV29-1 and TRBJ1-2; 8 positions match TRBD1. The CDR3 is 11 residues long. The trim removed 7 bases at V and 7 bases at J, leaving 5 bases unmatched. Germline-derived CDR1 and CDR2 are SQVTM and ANQGSEA. The CDR3 spells CSASTGAGYTF. In DNA, the CDR3 is TGCAGCGCATCGACAGGGGCTGGCTACACCTTC.

The gene calls are TRBV29-1 and TRBJ2-2; D is possibly TRBD2 (5 bases). CDR1 SQVTM and CDR2 ANQGSEA come from the germline V gene. The CDR3 runs 13 residues. The ends were cut back, 8 bases at V and 3 bases at J, with 13 bases in the middle. CDR3: CSFRDRYTGELFF. CDR3 DNA: TGCAGCTTCCGGGATAGGTACACCGGGGAGCTGTTTTTT.

This rearrangement joins TRBV6-1 to TRBJ1-5; 10 nucleotides line up with TRBD1. This CDR3 is 15 amino acids long. Germline loops: CDR1 MNHNS, CDR2 SASEGT. V dropped 6 bases and J dropped 7; count of bases not matched to a gene: 9. The chain's CDR3 is CASRAGTGDRQPQHF. The CDR3 DNA follows: TGTGCCAGCAGGGCCGGGACAGGGGATCGGCAGCCCCAGCATTTT.

A few counts support this clonotype. The chain uses TRBV12-3 or TRBV12-4 and TRBJ2-7, with TRBD1 matching 7 bases. The CDR3 contains 16 residues. Losses at the gene ends were 6 bases for V and 0 bases for J; bases not matched to a gene: 11. The CDR3 here is CASSPRGRVSSYEQYF. CDR3 bases: TGTGCCAGCAGCCCAAGGGGGCGAGTGAGCTCCTACGAGCAGTACTTC.